This TCR beta chain was retrieved from a study of OX40 agonist ivuxolimab in advanced cancers. The CDR3 length is 14 residues. Germline loops: CDR1 MGHRA, CDR2 YSYEKL. The V and J ends lost 4 bases and 1 base respectively, with 9 bases between them. Assay: immunoSEQ multiplex PCR; the TCRdb copy retains only in-frame clones and omits some. The data hold approximately 58,000 clones, with approximately 79% observed a single time. The clonotype originates from an adult with an advanced solid tumor such as melanoma, head and neck, liver or kidney cancer. This chain joins TRBV4-1 and TRBJ2-3; D is possibly TRBD1 (6 bases). This specimen was CD4+ or CD8+ T cells sorted from blood, taken in a trial of the OX40 agonist ivuxolimab. CDR3 in amino acids: CASSRDTRTDTQYF. The CDR3 DNA reads as TGCGCCAGCAGCCGGGACACCCGCACAGATACGCAGTATTTT.